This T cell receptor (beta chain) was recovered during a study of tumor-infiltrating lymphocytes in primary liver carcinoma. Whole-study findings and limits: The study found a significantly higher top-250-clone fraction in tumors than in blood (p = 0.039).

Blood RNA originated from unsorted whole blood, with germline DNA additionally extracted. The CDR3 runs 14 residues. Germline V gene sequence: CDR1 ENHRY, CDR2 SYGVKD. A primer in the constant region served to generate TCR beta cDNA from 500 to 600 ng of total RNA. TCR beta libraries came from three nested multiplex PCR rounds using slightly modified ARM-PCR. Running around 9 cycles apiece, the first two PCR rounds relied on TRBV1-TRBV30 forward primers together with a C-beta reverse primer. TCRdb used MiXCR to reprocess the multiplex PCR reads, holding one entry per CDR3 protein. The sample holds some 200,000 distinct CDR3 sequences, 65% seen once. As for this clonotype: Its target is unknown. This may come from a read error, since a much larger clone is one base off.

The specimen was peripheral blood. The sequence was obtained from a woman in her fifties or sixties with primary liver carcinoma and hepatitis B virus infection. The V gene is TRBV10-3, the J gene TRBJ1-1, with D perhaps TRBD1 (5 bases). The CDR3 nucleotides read TGTGTCATCAGTCGGGACTCGCGACAAACTGAAGCTTTCTTT. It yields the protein CVISRDSRQTEAFF.